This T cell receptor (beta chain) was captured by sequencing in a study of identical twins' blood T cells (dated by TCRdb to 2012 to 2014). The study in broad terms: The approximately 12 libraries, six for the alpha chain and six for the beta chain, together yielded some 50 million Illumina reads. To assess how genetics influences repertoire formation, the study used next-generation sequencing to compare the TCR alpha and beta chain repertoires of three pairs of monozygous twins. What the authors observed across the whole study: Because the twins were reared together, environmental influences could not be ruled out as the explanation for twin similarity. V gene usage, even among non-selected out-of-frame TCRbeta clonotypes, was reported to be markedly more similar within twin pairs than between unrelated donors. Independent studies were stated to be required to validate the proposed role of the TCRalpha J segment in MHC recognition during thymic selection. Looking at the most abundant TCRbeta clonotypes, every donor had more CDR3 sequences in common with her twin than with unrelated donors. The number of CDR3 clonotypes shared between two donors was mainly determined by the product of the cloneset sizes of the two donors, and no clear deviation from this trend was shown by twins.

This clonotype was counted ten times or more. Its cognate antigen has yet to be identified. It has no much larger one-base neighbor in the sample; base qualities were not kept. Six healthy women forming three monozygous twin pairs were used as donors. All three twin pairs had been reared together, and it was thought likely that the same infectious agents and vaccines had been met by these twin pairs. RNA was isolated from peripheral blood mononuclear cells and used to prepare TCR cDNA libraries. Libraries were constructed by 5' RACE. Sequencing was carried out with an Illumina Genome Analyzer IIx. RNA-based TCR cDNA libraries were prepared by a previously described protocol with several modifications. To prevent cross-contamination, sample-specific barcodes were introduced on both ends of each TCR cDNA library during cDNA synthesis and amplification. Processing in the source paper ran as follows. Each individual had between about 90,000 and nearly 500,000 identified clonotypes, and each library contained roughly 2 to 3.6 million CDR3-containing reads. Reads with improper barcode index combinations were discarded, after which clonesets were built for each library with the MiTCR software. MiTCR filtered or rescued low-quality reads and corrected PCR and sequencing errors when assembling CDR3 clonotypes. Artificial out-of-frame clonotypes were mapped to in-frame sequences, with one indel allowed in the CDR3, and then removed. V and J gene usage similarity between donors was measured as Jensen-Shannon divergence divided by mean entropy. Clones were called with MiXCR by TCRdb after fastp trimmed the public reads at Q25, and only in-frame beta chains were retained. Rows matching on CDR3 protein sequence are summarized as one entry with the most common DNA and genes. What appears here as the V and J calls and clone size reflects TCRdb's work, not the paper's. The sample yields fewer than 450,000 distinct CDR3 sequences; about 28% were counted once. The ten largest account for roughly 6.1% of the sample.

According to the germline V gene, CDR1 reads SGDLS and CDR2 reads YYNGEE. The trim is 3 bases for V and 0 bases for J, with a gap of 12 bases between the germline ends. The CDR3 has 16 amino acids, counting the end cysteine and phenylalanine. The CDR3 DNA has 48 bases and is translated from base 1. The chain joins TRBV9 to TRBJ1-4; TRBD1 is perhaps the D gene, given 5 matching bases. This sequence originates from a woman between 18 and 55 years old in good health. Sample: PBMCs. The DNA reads TGTGCCAGCAGCGCTTCCGGGACGTCAACTAATGAAAAACTGTTTTTT. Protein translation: CASSASGTSTNEKLFF.